This T cell receptor beta chain derives from a study of blood T cell repertoires in COVID-19. Turning to the study itself: Specimens from acute and convalescent COVID-19 originated in the United States, Italy and Spain. Sources were T cells, B-cell-depleted T cells, or PBMCs; the material itself was cDNA or gDNA.

Per the original methods: Nucleated cell number was recorded as an estimate derived from reference gene primer amplification. Using immunoSEQ multiplex PCR, the repertoire was profiled, and TCRdb retains in-frame clones only, with some absent. V and J calls and clone size are copied from that table; D and trimming were computed from the DNA. This table has approximately 210,000 clones, approximately 80% appearing once. The junction had 4 bases not matched to a gene; V was cut back by 3 bases and J by 2 bases. Germline lookup yields CDR1 MGHRA and CDR2 YSYEKL. The CDR3 consists of 16 residues. In its sample, this clone was seen a few times.

The sample was peripheral blood. This TCR was recovered from a man aged 30 to 39 with active or convalescent COVID-19. The chain uses TRBV4-1 and TRBJ2-3; TRBD2 aligns across 11 bases. The CDR3 sequence: CASSQDSGGATDTQYF. The CDR3 DNA sequence: TGCGCCAGCAGCCAGGATAGCGGGGGGGCCACAGATACGCAGTATTTT.